The rows below give T cell receptor beta chains drawn from one sample of a study of blood T cells in healthy people across ages. Each CDR3 protein is one row after TCRdb ran MiXCR on the 5' RACE reads. The sample yields some 1.4 million distinct CDR3 sequences, about 40% seen once. Sequenced sample: blood. Receptors were obtained from a woman aged 18-29 years in good health. Both conserved end residues are part of each CDR3. The order of the fields is D gene, clone size, J gene, V gene, CDR3 DNA, CDR3 protein. A D gene is named only where the DNA matches it firmly. Size tells how often a clone was seen (once, few, many) or the class of an expanded clone, and some rows leave it out.

d_gene: .; abundance: few; j_gene: TRBJ2-7; v_gene: TRBV28; CDR3nt: TGTGCCAGCAGAAGGGGCGGTATCTCCTACGAGCAGTACTTC; CDR3aa: CASRRGGISYEQYF
d_gene: TRBD1; abundance: few; j_gene: TRBJ2-7; v_gene: TRBV27; CDR3nt: TGTGCCAGCAGTCTCCGGGCCAGGGGGCTCTACGAGCAGTACTTC; CDR3aa: CASSLRARGLYEQYF
d_gene: .; abundance: few; j_gene: TRBJ2-3; v_gene: TRBV7-9; CDR3nt: TGTGCCAGCAGCCCGAGGGGGGATAACACAGATACGCAGTATTTT; CDR3aa: CASSPRGDNTDTQYF
d_gene: .; abundance: .; j_gene: TRBJ2-7; v_gene: TRBV2; CDR3nt: TGTGCCCGGGGGAGTACCCCCTACGAGCAGTACTTC; CDR3aa: CARGSTPYEQYF
d_gene: TRBD2; abundance: .; j_gene: TRBJ2-3; v_gene: TRBV20-1; CDR3nt: TGCAGTGCTACCTCGACTAGCGGATACACAGATACGCAGTATTTT; CDR3aa: CSATSTSGYTDTQYF
d_gene: TRBD1; abundance: .; j_gene: TRBJ1-1; v_gene: TRBV5-1; CDR3nt: TGCGCCAGCGGACAAGGACAGGGGATGAACACTGAAGCTTTCTTT; CDR3aa: CASGQGQGMNTEAFF
d_gene: .; abundance: .; j_gene: TRBJ2-3; v_gene: TRBV3-1; CDR3nt: TGTGCCAGCAGGCCTTTTGGCGGCACAGATACGCAGTATTTT; CDR3aa: CASRPFGGTDTQYF
d_gene: .; abundance: .; j_gene: TRBJ2-5; v_gene: TRBV25-1; CDR3nt: TGTGCCAGCAGTGAAGTGGCAGGCGTTTCACAAGAGACCCAGTACTTC; CDR3aa: CASSEVAGVSQETQYF
d_gene: .; abundance: .; j_gene: TRBJ1-4; v_gene: TRBV20-1; CDR3nt: TGCAGTGCTATTCCCGGGCTAAATAGAGAAAAACTGTTTTTT; CDR3aa: CSAIPGLNREKLFF
d_gene: TRBD2; abundance: .; j_gene: TRBJ2-1; v_gene: TRBV14; CDR3nt: TGTGCCAGCAGCCAATTGGGACTAGCGGTTAATGAGCAGTTCTTC; CDR3aa: CASSQLGLAVNEQFF
d_gene: .; abundance: .; j_gene: TRBJ2-5; v_gene: TRBV7-9; CDR3nt: TGTGCCAGCAGCTTAGTAAGACTTGCCCAAGAGACCCAGTACTTC; CDR3aa: CASSLVRLAQETQYF